What follows are 5 T cell receptor beta chains derived from one specimen sequenced in a study of lymphopenia after photon versus proton radiotherapy. Only in-frame clones appear in the TCRdb table, and some are missing; sequencing was by immunoSEQ multiplex PCR. Seen here are some 38,000 clones, roughly nine tenths observed once, and the top ten hold approximately 16%. The source was peripheral blood, collected from a patient treated with photon-based radiotherapy. The source of these receptors is a man in his sixties with cholangiocarcinoma.

The rearrangement joins TRBV7-3 to TRBJ2-1, with 11 bases aligning to TRBD2. The CDR3 contains 17 residues. Trimming at V came to 4 bases and at J to 0 bases, leaving 5 bases not matched to a gene. Germline V gene data show CDR1 as SGHTA and CDR2 as FQGTGA. CDR3 DNA: TGTGCCAGCAGCTCCTGGACTAGCGGGTTCTCCTACAATGAGCAGTTCTTC. Translation: CASSSWTSGFSYNEQFF.

The chain links TRBV19 to TRBJ2-7; D gene unclear. CDR3 length: 14 amino acids. V lost 3 bases to trimming and J lost 0 bases, with 9 bases between them. Germline CDR1 and CDR2: LNHDA and SQIVND (reference sequence). The DNA for the CDR3 is TGTGCCAGTAGTATTTCCGGCCCCTCCTACGAGCAGTACTTC. It specifies CASSISGPSYEQYF.

The chain links TRBV4-2 to TRBJ2-2; possible D gene TRBD2, 6 bases. The V gene's germline CDR1 is LGHNA and CDR2 YNFKEQ. The CDR3 sequence is 16 residues long. V lost 4 bases and J lost 3, with 15 bases in between. CDR3 sequence reads: CASSRSRTMDTGELFF. Here the CDR3 DNA reads TGTGCCAGCAGCCGCTCTAGGACTATGGACACCGGGGAGCTGTTTTTT.

The V and J genes are TRBV10-3 and TRBJ2-2, with a tentative D call TRBD1 (6 bases). From germline, CDR1 is ENHRY and CDR2 SYGVKD. V lost 0 bases, J lost 1 base, and 9 bases lay in between. The CDR3 is 16 residues long. DNA for the CDR3: TGTGCCATCAGTGAGTCGGGCAGGGGGAACACCGGGGAGCTGTTTTTT. Its translation: CAISESGRGNTGELFF.

V and J are TRBV7-7 and TRBJ2-5; 10 bases are shared with TRBD1. Germline-derived CDR1 and CDR2 are SSHAT and FNYEAQ (reference sequence). J gave up 3 bases and V 5 bases, and 3 bases lay outside the gene matches. This CDR3 is 14 amino acids long. CDR3 nucleotides: TGTGCCAGCAGCGAGACAGGGGGCGAAGAGACCCAGTACTTC. It codes for CASSETGGEETQYF.